Shown below are 25 T cell receptor beta chains from a single sample sequenced in a study of blood T cell repertoires in COVID-19. TCRdb's copy holds only in-frame clones and misses some; the assay was immunoSEQ multiplex PCR. The data contain over 150,000 clones, about nine tenths of them seen just once; the ten biggest clones take up around 20%. The sample consisted of peripheral blood. The source is a man in his 70s with active or convalescent COVID-19.

The CDR3 loop reads CASSLGGGGTHEQYF. The CDR3, as DNA: TGTGCCAGCAGCCTCGGGGGGGGCGGCACCCACGAGCAGTACTTC. V is TRBV5-6 and J is TRBJ2-7; 8 positions agree with TRBD2. This CDR3 is 15 amino acids long. Unmatched junction bases numbered 11, after V lost 4 bases and J lost 5 bases. Germline V gives CDR1 SGHDT, CDR2 YYEEEE.

The chain links TRBV28 to TRBJ1-4; 8 bases are a match to TRBD1. The CDR3 runs to 14 residues. The V gene end was trimmed by 2 bases and the J gene end by 13 bases; junction bases not matched to a gene: 9. Germline V gives CDR1 MDHEN, CDR2 SYDVKM. DNA of the CDR3: TGTGCCAGCAGTTTACCGCGACAGGGGATCAGACTGTTTTTT. It is translated as CASSLPRQGIRLFF.

The J gene is TRBJ1-2, the V gene TRBV6-2 or TRBV6-3; the D gene is possibly TRBD1 (5 bases). CDR3 length equals 15 residues. V was cut by 6 bases and J by 4 bases, with 18 bases left in between. CDR1 and CDR2 (germline): MNHEY, SVGEGT. The DNA of the CDR3 is TGTGCCAGCAGCAAGGGACTGGGAGGGAGCTATGGCTACACCTTC. Protein: CASSKGLGGSYGYTF.

This clone has just a few counts. The chain uses TRBV4-3 and TRBJ2-7; 13 bases line up with TRBD2. The CDR3 runs to 15 residues. Per germline, CDR1 LGHNA and CDR2 YSLEER. The trim removed 4 bases at V and 5 bases at J, leaving 5 bases unmatched. CDR3 loop: CASSPRTSGGHEQYF. The CDR3 bases are TGCGCCAGCAGCCCACGGACTAGCGGGGGCCACGAGCAGTACTTC.

This sequence joins TRBV29-1 and TRBJ1-5, with TRBD1 matching 9 bases. With 4 bases clipped from V and 0 bases from J, the junction kept 4 bases outside the gene matches. Germline lookup yields CDR1 SQVTM and CDR2 ANQGSEA. CDR3 length equals 15 residues. As DNA, the CDR3 is TGCAGCGTTGGGGGACAGGGTAGTAGCAATCAGCCCCAGCATTTT. Encoded protein: CSVGGQGSSNQPQHF.

The chain joins TRBV18 to TRBJ1-2; D remains unclear. V dropped 5 bases and J dropped 2 bases, with 9 bases sitting between them. CDR3 length equals 13 residues. From germline, CDR1 is KGHSH and CDR2 LQKENI. The CDR3 reads CASSTGSNYGYTF. The CDR3 DNA follows: TGTGCCAGCTCAACCGGGTCGAACTATGGCTACACCTTC. The variable domain in full, completed from reference TRBV18 and TRBJ1-2, reads NAGVMQNPRHLVRRRGQEARLRCSPMKGHSHVYWYRQLPEEGLKFMVYLQKENIIDESGMPKERFSAEFPKEGPSILRIQQVVRGDSAAYFCASSTGSNYGYTFGSGTRLTVV.

This sequence joins TRBV10-1 and TRBJ2-3, with TRBD1 matching 10 bases. V shed 7 bases and J 4 bases; nucleotides not matched to a gene: 11. Germline V gives CDR1 WNHNN, CDR2 SYGVQD (reference sequence). The CDR3 has 16 amino acids. CDR3 in DNA: TGCGCCAGCAACAACTTTCGGGACAGGGGAGCAGATACGCAGTATTTT. The encoded protein is CASNNFRDRGADTQYF.

This clone was found a few times. This sequence joins TRBV5-1 and TRBJ2-1; TRBD2 aligns across 11 bases. Germline-derived CDR1 and CDR2 are SGHRS and YFSETQ. The CDR3 is 15 residues long. V lost 10 bases and J lost 5; bases outside the gene matches: 11. The CDR3 DNA sequence: TGCGCCTCCCAAGGGGTAGCGGGAGGGAACAATGAGCAGTTCTTC. Translated, it gives CASQGVAGGNNEQFF. Together with reference TRBV5-1 and TRBJ2-1, the CDR3 gives the full variable domain: KAGVTQTPRYLIKTRGQQVTLSCSPISGHRSVSWYQQTPGQGLQFLFEYFSETQRNKGNFPGRFSGRQFSNSRSEMNVSTLELGDSALYLCASQGVAGGNNEQFFGPGTRLTVL.

The genes are TRBV5-1 and TRBJ2-7; 8 positions agree with TRBD1. Germline CDR1 is SGHRS and CDR2 is YFSETQ. This CDR3 spans 18 amino acids. With 0 bases clipped from V and 0 bases from J, the junction kept 11 bases outside the gene matches. DNA for the CDR3: TGCGCCAGCAGCTTGGTGGTTTTAGGGCAGGGGGCCTCCTACGAGCAGTACTTC. It encodes CASSLVVLGQGASYEQYF.

V usage is TRBV19 and J usage is TRBJ2-2; 8 bases agree with TRBD1. This CDR3 is built from 14 residues. CDR1 and CDR2 from the germline V gene are LNHDA and SQIVND (reference sequence). The V segment lost 2 bases and the J segment 7 bases; nucleotides outside the gene matches: 3. For the CDR3, the DNA is TGTGCCAGTAGTATACAGGGGGCGATCGGGGAGCTGTTTTTT. It specifies CASSIQGAIGELFF.

The CDR3, as DNA: TGTGCCAGCAGTTCACCCACAGGACGGGCGACCTACGAGCAGTACTTC. It is translated as CASSSPTGRATYEQYF. V gene TRBV28 combines with J gene TRBJ2-7, with TRBD1 as a possible D gene (5 bases). Germline CDR1 reads MDHEN; CDR2 reads SYDVKM. The germline V and J ends were trimmed by 4 bases and 2 bases, with 18 bases remaining between them. CDR3 size: 16 residues.

The V call is TRBV6-5, the J call TRBJ1-2; no clear D gene. The germline V gene encodes CDR1 MNHEY and CDR2 SVGAGI. The CDR3 contains 13 residues. V was clipped by 10 bases and J by 2 bases, with 14 bases between them. CDR3 in amino acids: CATSLGYNYGYTF. The CDR3 coding sequence is TGTGCCACTAGCCTCGGGTACAACTATGGCTACACCTTC.

This chain links TRBV10-1 with TRBJ2-4; tentatively, D is TRBD2 (6 bases). The V gene's germline CDR1 is WNHNN and CDR2 SYGVQD (reference sequence). Trimming left V 3 bases short and J 0 bases short, with 9 bases between. The CDR3 has 15 residues. The CDR3 DNA is TGCGCCAGCAGTGAAGGAGGGGTAGCCAAAAACATTCAGTACTTC. Protein product: CASSEGGVAKNIQYF.

This clone was counted once. The chain links TRBV7-9 to TRBJ1-6; D is undetermined. Germline CDR1 and CDR2: SEHNR and FQNEAQ (reference sequence). The CDR3 spans 15 residues. Trimming cost V 5 bases and J 8 bases, with 16 bases left between them. DNA of the CDR3: TGTGCCAGCAGCCCCCGTCCCTTGGCGGATTCACCCCTCCACTTT. This encodes CASSPRPLADSPLHF.

The count of this clone is one. The V gene is TRBV2, the J gene TRBJ1-1; TRBD1 agrees at 10 bases. This CDR3 is built from 14 residues. CDR1 is SNHLY and CDR2 is FYNNEI in the germline V gene. V gave up 7 bases and J gave up 0 bases; unmatched junction bases: 2. This chain's CDR3 is CASNGQGVNTEAFF. Written as DNA, the CDR3 is TGTGCCAGCAACGGACAGGGGGTGAACACTGAAGCTTTCTTT.

This clone was detected once. In the same sample, other DNA sequences code for this CDR3. The gene calls are TRBV30 and TRBJ1-5, with D possibly being TRBD1 (5 bases). The CDR3 contains 15 residues. Germline lookup yields CDR1 GTSNPN and CDR2 SVGIG (reference sequence). The V end lost 0 bases, the J end lost 2 bases, and 11 bases lay between the germline ends. The DNA of the CDR3 is TGTGCCTGGAGTGTCCGGGGGAGGGGCAATCAGCCCCAGCATTTT. Protein sequence: CAWSVRGRGNQPQHF.

V gene TRBV30 combines with J gene TRBJ1-2, with TRBD1 matching 10 bases. J lost 8 bases, V lost 5 bases, and 5 bases had no gene match. Germline CDR1 reads GTSNPN; CDR2 reads SVGIG (reference sequence). This CDR3 has 12 amino acids. This chain's CDR3 is CAWGTGVGGYTF. CDR3 sequence (DNA): TGTGCCTGGGGGACAGGGGTGGGAGGCTACACCTTC.

The rearrangement uses TRBV30 and TRBJ2-2, with D perhaps TRBD1 (5 bases). This CDR3 has 16 residues. Per the germline V gene, CDR1 is GTSNPN and CDR2 is SVGIG (reference sequence). The V end was cut by 1 base, the J end by 4 bases, with 16 bases between. The CDR3 DNA reads TGTGCCTGGAGTGGGACATTGCAGGTGGGCACCGGGGAGCTGTTTTTT. This gives the protein CAWSGTLQVGTGELFF.

V is TRBV12-5 and J is TRBJ2-7; 9 nucleotides match TRBD1. V was pared by 4 bases and J by 0 bases, with 19 bases of the junction left unmatched. The CDR3 loop spans 20 amino acids. Germline CDR1 LGHNT, CDR2 FRNRAP. CDR3 in amino acids: CASGSTPGQGTTFSSYEQYF. The DNA of the CDR3 is TGTGCTAGTGGTTCTACGCCGGGACAGGGAACAACCTTCAGCTCCTACGAGCAGTACTTC.

The chain joins TRBV14 to TRBJ1-1; 9 nucleotides agree with TRBD1. Germline V gene sequence: CDR1 SGHDN, CDR2 FVKESK. V lost 2 bases, J lost 7 bases, and 8 bases stayed unmatched. The CDR3 contains 15 residues. As DNA, the CDR3 is TGTGCCAGCAGCCAAAACACAGGGGGCAGCGGTGAAGCTTTCTTT. The encoded protein is CASSQNTGGSGEAFF. Using reference TRBV14 and TRBJ1-1 for the parts outside the CDR3, the full variable domain is EAGVTQFPSHSVIEKGQTVTLRCDPISGHDNLYWYRRVMGKEIKFLLHFVKESKQDESGMPNNRFLAERTGGTYSTLKVQPAELEDSGVYFCASSQNTGGSGEAFFGQGTRLTVV.

The chain combines TRBV5-5 with TRBJ1-5; D possibly corresponds to TRBD1 (6 bases). The CDR3 extends over 14 amino acids. Trimming pared 3 bases from V and 6 bases from J, leaving 13 bases between. Per the germline V gene, CDR1 is SGHKS and CDR2 is YYEKEE (reference sequence). The CDR3 DNA sequence: TGTGCCAGCAGCTCGGACAGTCAAAGTCAGCCCCAGCATTTT. Translation gives CASSSDSQSQPQHF.

Comments on this clone: This sample also contains other DNA sequences that code for the same CDR3. The chain employs TRBV29-1 and TRBJ1-1, with TRBD1 matching over 7 bases. V was clipped by 6 bases and J by 1 base; unmatched bases: 8. This CDR3 region has 14 residues. CDR1 SQVTM and CDR2 ANQGSEA come from the germline V gene. The CDR3 region is CSVGETGPNTEAFF. As DNA, the CDR3 is TGCAGCGTGGGAGAGACAGGGCCGAACACTGAAGCTTTCTTT.

This clone was recorded once. The rearrangement joins TRBV7-8 to TRBJ1-5; 9 bases match TRBD1. The V segment lost 0 bases and the J segment 6 bases; nucleotides outside the gene matches: 6. CDR1 is SGHVS, CDR2 FQNEAQ, per germline. CDR3 length: 16 amino acids. The CDR3, as DNA: TGTGCCAGCAGCTTAGCGTTGGGACAGGGAAGTCAGCCCCAGCATTTT. Protein product: CASSLALGQGSQPQHF.

The rearrangement links TRBV27 to TRBJ2-1; 13 nucleotides match TRBD2. Trimming took 6 bases from V and 9 from J; bases not matched to a gene: 8. The germline V gene encodes CDR1 MNHEY and CDR2 SMNVEV (reference sequence). The CDR3 is 15 residues long. The chain's CDR3 is CASRPGLAGMGEQFF. The CDR3 nucleotides read TGTGCCAGCAGGCCGGGACTAGCGGGAATGGGTGAGCAGTTCTTC.

The chain combines TRBV5-1 with TRBJ1-2, with TRBD1 as a possible D gene (6 bases). Deletions cut 6 bases from V and 0 bases from J, with 12 bases between. This CDR3 has 14 amino acids. The germline V gene has CDR1 SGHRS and CDR2 YFSETQ. Here the CDR3 reads CASKGTGPNYGYTF. DNA for the CDR3: TGCGCCAGCAAGGGTACAGGGCCTAACTATGGCTACACCTTC.